The 26 T cell receptor beta chains below were found in one sample sequenced in a study of T cells in Graves' hyperthyroidism and ophthalmopathy. The investigators amplified TCR beta CDR3 regions from RNA transcripts. HTBI primers were employed in a first-round RT-PCR of the TCR CDR3. TCRdb re-called the multiplex PCR reads with MiXCR, one entry per CDR3 protein. The profile shows roughly 840,000 distinct CDR3 sequences, approximately 40% of them singletons. The sequenced sample consisted of blood. The origin of the receptors is a man in his late teens or twenties with Graves' hyperthyroidism.

In its sample, this clonotype was seen a few times. The chain joins TRBV6-5 to TRBJ1-2, with 7 bases matching TRBD1. Germline V gene data show CDR1 as MNHEY and CDR2 as SVGAGI. This CDR3 region has 15 residues. The junction had 14 bases not matched to a gene; V was cut back by 6 bases and J by 7 bases. The CDR3: CASRTPIAGGSGYTF. As DNA, the CDR3 is TGTGCCAGCAGAACTCCGATAGCAGGGGGTAGTGGCTACACCTTC.

This clonotype was picked up a small number of times. At one of its ends the junction is not consistent with the germline gene, which may arise from a read error. This chain connects TRBV18 to TRBJ2-5; perhaps TRBD1 as D (6 bases). The CDR3 is made up of 14 amino acids. Germline assignment: CDR1 KGHSH and CDR2 LQKENI. CDR3: CASSPPTGQETQYF. The CDR3 DNA reads TGTGCCAGCTCCCCACCGACAGGCCAAGAGACCCAGTACTTC.

Of note for this clonotype: It may be a read error: a sequence one base away is much more abundant. The chain links TRBV2 to TRBJ1-2; D gene uncertain. Per germline, CDR1 SNHLY and CDR2 FYNNEI. This CDR3 comprises 14 residues. The CDR3 region has the DNA TGTGCCAGCAGGGAAGAGCGAGCGGGGTATGGCTACACCTTC. Encoded protein: CASREERAGYGYTF.

The gene calls are TRBV19 and TRBJ1-6, with D unclear. This CDR3 comprises 15 residues. Germline CDR1 is LNHDA and CDR2 is SQIVND (reference sequence). Deletions cut 7 bases from V and 8 bases from J, with 18 bases between. The CDR3 region has the DNA TGTGCCAGTACCCCCGAGGAGGGCTGGGATTCACCCCTCCACTTT. Residues: CASTPEEGWDSPLHF.

This clonotype was picked up many times. The CDR3 coding sequence is TGCAGCGTTGAAATGTGGGACACCGTCTCTGGGGCCAACGTCCTGACTTTC. Translated, it gives CSVEMWDTVSGANVLTF. The rearrangement uses TRBV29-1 and TRBJ2-6; the D gene is possibly TRBD1 (6 bases). Trimming took 2 bases from V and 0 from J, leaving 14 bases between them. Germline assignment: CDR1 SQVTM and CDR2 ANQGSEA. This CDR3 has 17 residues.

With respect to this clonotype: This may arise from a read error, as a much more abundant clone is one base away. V and J are TRBV15 and TRBJ2-2, with 7 bases aligning to TRBD1. The germline V gene encodes CDR1 LNHNV and CDR2 YYDKDF (reference sequence). The CDR3 contains 16 residues. DNA for the CDR3: TGTGCCGCCAGCAGAGAATGGGACAGCATCACCGGGGAGCTGTTTTTT. It codes for CAASREWDSITGELFF. Looking up the rest from reference TRBV15 and TRBJ2-2 gives the full variable domain: DAMVIQNPRYQVTQFGKPVTLSCSQTLNHNVMYWYQQKSSQAPKLLFHYYDKDFNNEADTPDNFQSRRPNTSFCFLDIRSPGLGDTAMYLCAASREWDSITGELFFGEGSRLTVL.

The rearrangement joins TRBV5-1 to TRBJ1-3, with a weak D call TRBD1 (6 bases). The germline gives CDR1 SGHRS, CDR2 YFSETQ. With 4 bases removed from V and 2 bases from J, the gap between germline ends came to 13 bases. CDR3 length: 15 amino acids. The CDR3, as DNA: TGCGCCAGCAGCCCTACAGGGTCTCCTGGAAACACCATATATTTT. Residues: CASSPTGSPGNTIYF.

In regard to this clonotype: Just one base apart from a much larger clone, this may be a read error. The rearrangement uses TRBV2 and TRBJ1-2, with unresolved D. This CDR3 has 13 residues. With 3 bases removed from V and 0 bases from J, the gap between germline ends came to 5 bases. Looked up from germline, CDR1 is SNHLY and CDR2 is FYNNEI. As DNA, the CDR3 is TGTGCCAGCAGTGACAATTCTAACTATGGCTACACCTTC. It encodes CASSDNSNYGYTF.

J is TRBJ1-4 and V is TRBV7-9; no firm D call. CDR1 and CDR2 from the germline V gene are SEHNR and FQNEAQ (reference sequence). The V and J ends lost 1 base and 6 bases respectively, with 15 bases between them. This CDR3 region has 16 residues. The CDR3 DNA sequence: TGTGCCAGCAGCTTAGTTGCGTTGGGTACTGATGAAAAACTGTTTTTT. It is translated as CASSLVALGTDEKLFF.

The chain employs TRBV7-9 and TRBJ1-1, with TRBD1 matching over 7 bases. Germline lookup yields CDR1 SEHNR and CDR2 FQNEAQ (reference sequence). The V and J ends lost 5 bases and 0 bases, in that order; junction bases with no gene match: 6. The CDR3 sequence is 15 residues long. The CDR3 DNA sequence: TGTGCCAGCAGCGGAAACAGGGGCATGAACACTGAAGCTTTCTTT. It specifies CASSGNRGMNTEAFF. Looking up the rest from reference TRBV7-9 and TRBJ1-1 gives the full variable domain: DTGVSQNPRHKITKRGQNVTFRCDPISEHNRLYWYRQTLGQGPEFLTYFQNEAQLEKSRLLSDRFSAERPKGSFSTLEIQRTEQGDSAMYLCASSGNRGMNTEAFFGQGTRLTVV.

Ten or more counts support this clonotype. J is TRBJ1-4 and V is TRBV5-1, with TRBD1 as a possible D gene (5 bases). CDR3 length: 13 amino acids. Germline V gene lookup returns CDR1 SGHRS and CDR2 YFSETQ. V lost 5 bases to trimming and J lost 8 bases, with 13 bases between them. The CDR3 nucleotides read TGCGCCAGCAGTAGTGGAGGGGTGGAAAAACTGTTTTTT. It codes for CASSSGGVEKLFF. Filled out from reference TRBV5-1 and TRBJ1-4, the complete variable domain reads KAGVTQTPRYLIKTRGQQVTLSCSPISGHRSVSWYQQTPGQGLQFLFEYFSETQRNKGNFPGRFSGRQFSNSRSEMNVSTLELGDSALYLCASSSGGVEKLFFGSGTQLSVL.

On this clonotype: An end of the junction does not agree with germline; a read error may underlie this. The rearrangement uses TRBV9 and TRBJ2-5; 9 bases are a match to TRBD2. CDR1 and CDR2 from the germline V gene are SGDLS and YYNGEE. The length of the CDR3 is 15 residues. CDR3 DNA sequence: TGTGCCAGCTCACTGGGGCTAGCGGGACCTCCGAAACACCACTTC. This translates into CASSLGLAGPPKHHF.

In its sample, this clonotype was seen many times. The DNA of the CDR3 is TGCAGCGTCGCTAGCAGGTTGAACACTGAAGCTTTCTTT. It is translated as CSVASRLNTEAFF. V and J are TRBV29-1 and TRBJ1-1, with D unresolved. Between the trimmed V and J ends, which lost 6 bases and 0 bases, there was a span of 11 bases. The germline CDR1 and CDR2 sequences are SQVTM and ANQGSEA. This CDR3 has 13 amino acids.

This clonotype appeared many times. The gene calls are TRBV20-1 and TRBJ2-7, with a tentative D call TRBD2 (5 bases). The CDR3 runs to 13 residues. The V gene's germline CDR1 is DFQATT and CDR2 SNEGSKA (reference sequence). V shed 0 bases and J shed 2 bases, with 8 bases lying between them. CDR3 residues: CSARERRAYEQYF. The CDR3, as DNA: TGCAGTGCTAGAGAGCGGCGGGCCTACGAGCAGTACTTC.

V usage is TRBV4-1 and J usage is TRBJ2-5; the D gene is possibly TRBD2 (6 bases). Germline-derived CDR1 and CDR2 are MGHRA and YSYEKL. The V gene lost 0 bases and the J gene lost 4 bases, with 15 bases spanning the gap. This CDR3 is built from 16 residues. The CDR3 sequence: CASSQDYRGRLETQYF. Here the CDR3 DNA reads TGCGCCAGCAGCCAAGATTACCGGGGGAGGCTAGAGACCCAGTACTTC.

The rearrangement uses TRBV19 and TRBJ1-1, with D possibly being TRBD1 (6 bases). This CDR3 is built from 11 residues. The germline CDR1 and CDR2 sequences are LNHDA and SQIVND (reference sequence). The DNA of the CDR3 is TGTGCTTTCGGGGGCAACACTGAAGCTTTCTTT. As protein: CAFGGNTEAFF.

V usage is TRBV30 and J usage is TRBJ1-1; 7 nucleotides agree with TRBD1. With 1 base clipped from V and 4 bases from J, the junction kept 6 bases outside the gene matches. Germline lookup yields CDR1 GTSNPN and CDR2 SVGIG (reference sequence). CDR3 length: 14 amino acids. The CDR3 here is CAWSDRGAFTEAFF. The CDR3 DNA reads as TGTGCCTGGAGTGACAGGGGCGCCTTCACTGAAGCTTTCTTT. The full variable domain, its missing parts supplied by reference TRBV30 and TRBJ1-1, is SQTIHQWPATLVQPVGSPLSLECTVEGTSNPNLYWYRQAAGRGLQLLFYSVGIGQISSEVPQNLSASRPQDRQFILSSKKLLLSDSGFYLCAWSDRGAFTEAFFGQGTRLTVV.

The rearrangement joins TRBV5-1 to TRBJ2-7; 7 bases match TRBD2. The J call may be in error: the DNA end matches TRBJ2-1 better. Germline CDR1 reads SGHRS; CDR2 reads YFSETQ. The CDR3 covers 13 residues. CDR3 DNA sequence: TGCGCCAGCATGGGGACTATCTCCAATGAGCAGTTCTTC. Residues: CASMGTISNEQFF.

In its sample, this clonotype was seen a few times. V and J are TRBV7-9 and TRBJ2-5; possible D gene TRBD2, 6 bases. Per the germline V gene, CDR1 is SEHNR and CDR2 is FQNEAQ (reference sequence). Trimming took off 6 bases at V and 9 bases at J, with 23 bases between the two ends. The CDR3 loop spans 15 amino acids. The CDR3 DNA follows: TGTGCCAGCAGTTCCGGATTCGGACTACTTTTATCCCAGTACTTC. It codes for CASSSGFGLLLSQYF.

This chain links TRBV19 with TRBJ2-7; 9 bases are shared with TRBD1. The CDR3 totals 14 residues. Germline V lookup: CDR1 LNHDA, CDR2 SQIVND (reference sequence). Losses at the gene ends were 3 bases for V and 6 bases for J; bases not matched to a gene: 6. The DNA of the CDR3 is TGTGCCAGTAGTATCCGGGACAGGGAGGCCGAGCAGTACTTC. This translates into CASSIRDREAEQYF.

This clonotype appeared many times. The V call is TRBV19, the J call TRBJ1-1; a possible D gene is TRBD1 (6 bases). The CDR3 totals 13 residues. V was cut by 7 bases and J by 4 bases, with 13 bases left in between. The germline gives CDR1 LNHDA, CDR2 SQIVND (reference sequence). In DNA form, the CDR3 reads TGTGCCAGTATTAAGGGGGAGGTCACTGAAGCTTTCTTT. This encodes CASIKGEVTEAFF.

Ten or more counts support this clonotype. The gene calls are TRBV2 and TRBJ2-5; 8 nucleotides align to TRBD2. In germline, CDR1 is SNHLY, CDR2 FYNNEI. The V gene end was trimmed by 8 bases and the J gene end by 2 bases; junction bases not matched to a gene: 7. This CDR3 has 14 residues. The CDR3 loop is CASLLAELQETQYF. The CDR3, as DNA: TGTGCCAGCTTACTAGCGGAGTTACAAGAGACCCAGTACTTC.

This clonotype was seen once. One end of the junction is discordant with germline, which a read error may explain. V is TRBV2 and J is TRBJ2-7; 10 bases align to TRBD1. This CDR3 is 15 amino acids long. Germline-derived CDR1 and CDR2 are SNHLY and FYNNEI. This chain's CDR3 is CASSQGDRGFYEQYF. CDR3 sequence (DNA): TGCGCCAGCAGCCAGGGGGACAGGGGATTCTACGAGCAGTACTTC.

This clonotype showed up many times. The V call is TRBV7-9, the J call TRBJ2-7; 7 bases are shared with TRBD1. Germline V lookup: CDR1 SEHNR, CDR2 FQNEAQ (reference sequence). With V trimmed by 4 bases and J by 7 bases, 7 bases remained unmatched. The CDR3 is made up of 13 amino acids. The CDR3 DNA sequence: TGTGCCAGCAGCTCCGACAGGGCGGGTGAGCAGTACTTC. It is translated as CASSSDRAGEQYF.

This clonotype showed up just a few times. This rearrangement joins TRBV7-9 to TRBJ1-1; maybe TRBD1 (5 bases). V lost 2 bases and J 8 bases, leaving 12 bases between the germline ends. The CDR3 length is 13 residues. Germline V lookup: CDR1 SEHNR, CDR2 FQNEAQ (reference sequence). This CDR3 reads CASSLQGLLEAFF. For the CDR3, the DNA is TGTGCCAGCAGCTTACAGGGACTGTTAGAAGCTTTCTTT.

This clonotype was seen a handful of times. CDR3: CASSSLEFAYEQYF. Written as DNA, the CDR3 is TGTGCCAGCAGCTCTCTGGAGTTCGCCTACGAGCAGTACTTC. The chain couples TRBV6-5 to TRBJ2-7, with no clear D. The germline V and J ends were trimmed by 6 bases and 2 bases, with 14 bases remaining between them. Per germline, CDR1 MNHEY and CDR2 SVGAGI. The CDR3 contains 14 residues.